The clone carrying this T cell receptor (beta chain) occurred a few times. The V end was cut by 2 bases, the J end by 0 bases, with 5 bases between. CDR3 length: 14 residues. Germline lookup yields CDR1 KGHSH and CDR2 LQKENI. Time point indicated: patch test 2, 6 weeks after DPC sensitization. Treatment specified: therapeutic diphenylcyclopropenone sensitization with weekly scalp DPC. Individual cDNA molecules (in the library) carried attached unique molecular identifiers. TCRdb called the RACE reads again in MiXCR, with one record for every CDR3 protein. The sample has some 96,000 distinct CDR3 sequences, around 9.3% seen once. These data originate in a study of human T cells and chemical hapten exposure.

This rearrangement joins TRBV18 to TRBJ1-5; D is undetermined. This clonotype was obtained from a woman between 40 and 50 years old with alopecia areata. Some clones in this sample may be carry-over from other donors' samples. This material consisted of whole blood, taken in connection with sensitization to the hapten diphenylcyclopropenone (DPC). CDR3 residues: CASSPANSNQPQHF. DNA for the CDR3: TGTGCCAGCTCACCAGCGAATAGCAATCAGCCCCAGCATTTT.